The clone carrying this T cell receptor beta chain has only one observation. What it binds is unknown. Germline assignment: CDR1 WSHSY and CDR2 SAAADI. V gave up 5 bases and J gave up 4 bases; unmatched junction bases: 10. The CDR3 contains 16 residues. This sample stems from a study of T cell responses to AZD1222 COVID-19 vaccine. The wider study: Samples with a second dose at about 4 or about 12 weeks were pooled together. Findings and caveats of the study: The sample set comprised mostly white British donors with more females, and clonal diversity was possibly underestimated.

Sequencing was performed with immunoSEQ multiplex PCR; in TCRdb, only in-frame clones are kept and a portion is missing. The sample consists of approximately 79,000 clones, roughly 84% of them appearing once. This receptor was obtained from an adult in good health. The source was peripheral blood, collected on day 0 of AZD1222 vaccination. The genes are TRBV10-2 and TRBJ2-2; 7 bases match TRBD1. The CDR3 sequence: CASSTGVGIVTGELFF. The CDR3 coding sequence is TGCGCCAGCAGTACAGGGGTGGGGATTGTCACCGGGGAGCTGTTTTTT.